This is a list of T cell receptor beta chains from one sample in a study of T cell changes during pregnancy in multiple sclerosis. Method: immunoSEQ multiplex PCR; TCRdb's copy keeps in-frame clones and lacks some. The data hold 95,000 to 110,000 clones, with about 90% observed a single time. The sequences come from peripheral blood, collected after pregnancy. The origin of the receptors is a female donor with multiple sclerosis, enrolled in a pregnancy study. Each CDR3 is given without its conserved first and last residue. Each record gives: V gene, J gene, CDR3 protein.

>TRBV5-1|TRBJ2-1
ASSLAPRNNEQF
>TRBV19|TRBJ2-7
ASRTSGSSYEQY
>TRBV19|TRBJ1-3
ASPPTETGYLSGNTIY
>TRBV28|TRBJ2-5
ASTPGTGRRETQY
>TRBV9|TRBJ1-3
ASSVGQVGRSTIY
>TRBV7-2|TRBJ2-1
ASSLSPSGGANEQF
>TRBV5-4|TRBJ1-2
ASSVDRGRADGYT
>TRBV7-8|TRBJ2-4
ASSPSEQMGDIQY
>TRBV6-1|TRBJ2-7
ASSEGTRDRVTYEQY
>TRBV11-2|TRBJ1-1
ASSPQGIRTGSQNTEAF
>TRBV7-9|TRBJ1-3
ASSPDRDGNTIY
>TRBV4-2|TRBJ2-3
ASSQDMQGHSTDTQY
>TRBV7-9|TRBJ1-3
ASSPGPGRGYTIY
>TRBV27|TRBJ1-4
ASSKQTGGPEKLF
>TRBV27|TRBJ2-7
ASRTLKGPGSSYEQY
>TRBV19|TRBJ1-4
ASSIYRGRWEKLF
>TRBV6-1|TRBJ2-7
ATEYEQY
>TRBV7-2|TRBJ2-5
ASSLNGRQETQY
>TRBV7-2|TRBJ1-1
ASSRQDFTEAF
>TRBV9|TRBJ2-7
ASSVAGGNSYEQY
>TRBV5-4|TRBJ1-2
ASSQQGNYGYT
>TRBV5-1|TRBJ1-2
ASSLRPLAEPAGGTNGYT
>TRBV19|TRBJ2-5
ASSMVGSGETQY
>TRBV5-1|TRBJ1-3
ASSLAGIQLGNTIY
>TRBV11-1|TRBJ2-1
ASSFPSGGGYNEQF
>TRBV2|TRBJ1-5
ASRRTGRDNQPQH
>TRBV5-1|TRBJ1-1
ASSFSGAGHTEAF
>TRBV2|TRBJ1-1
ASSEEGGRTEAF
>TRBV28|TRBJ1-1
ASALGTMNTEAF
>TRBV6-1|TRBJ1-1
ASSTYPPAF
>TRBV7-2|TRBJ2-7
ASSLGGMSSYEQY
>TRBV19|TRBJ2-3
ASSPGGGSADTQY
>TRBV7-2|TRBJ1-5
ASSSGPGGSYQPQH
>TRBV9|TRBJ1-1
ASSVTGKTEAF
>TRBV5-4|TRBJ2-1
ASRPGGTGSTNEQF
>TRBV19|TRBJ1-1
ASSPGTLNTEAF
>TRBV27|TRBJ2-7
ASSRLADTYEQY
>TRBV27|TRBJ2-2
ASKQRGPDTGELF
>TRBV9|TRBJ2-3
ASSVAPAAGGSTDTQY
>TRBV6-1|TRBJ2-1
ASSGTSGSDEQF